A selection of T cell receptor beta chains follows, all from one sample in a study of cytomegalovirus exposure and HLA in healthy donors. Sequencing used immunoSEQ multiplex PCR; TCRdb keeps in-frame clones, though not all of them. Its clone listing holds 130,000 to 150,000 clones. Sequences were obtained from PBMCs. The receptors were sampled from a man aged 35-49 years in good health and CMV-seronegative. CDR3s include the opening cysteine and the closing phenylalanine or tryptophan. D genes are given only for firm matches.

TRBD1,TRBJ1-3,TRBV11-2,TGTGCCAGCAGCTGGGACAGGGATGGCACCATATATTTT,CASSWDRDGTIYF
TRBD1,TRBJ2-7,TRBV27,TGTGCCAGCAGGAGGGGACAGGGGGCTTACGAGCAGTACTTC,CASRRGQGAYEQYF
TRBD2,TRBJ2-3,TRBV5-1,TGCGCCAGCAGCCCCCTAGCGGGGGTCCAGGATACGCAGTATTTT,CASSPLAGVQDTQYF
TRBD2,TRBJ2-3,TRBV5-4,TGTGCCAGCAGCGGACTAGCGGGGGTGAAGGCAGATACGCAGTATTTT,CASSGLAGVKADTQYF
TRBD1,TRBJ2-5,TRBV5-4,TGTGCCAGCAGCTGGAGGACAGGGACGTCAGAGACCCAGTACTTC,CASSWRTGTSETQYF
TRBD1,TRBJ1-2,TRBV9,TGTGCCAGCAGCACGACAGGGGGCTTTGGCTACACCTTC,CASSTTGGFGYTF
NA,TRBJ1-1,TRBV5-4,TGTGCCAGCAAGCCAGGGTTTTCGGGTGAAGCTTTCTTT,CASKPGFSGEAFF
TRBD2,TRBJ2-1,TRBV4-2,TGTGCCAGCAGCCCACCCGGGGGGGGCACCTACAATGAGCAGTTCTTC,CASSPPGGGTYNEQFF
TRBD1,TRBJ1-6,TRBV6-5,TGTGCCAGCAGAGCAGGGACAGGGGAATCACCCCTCCACTTT,CASRAGTGESPLHF
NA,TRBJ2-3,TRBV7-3,TGTGCCAGCAGCAAGTCGGCAGATACGCAGTATTTT,CASSKSADTQYF
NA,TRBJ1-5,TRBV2,TGTGCCAGCAGTGAATTTTCGTGGCAGGTTAGCAATCAGCCCCAGCATTTT,CASSEFSWQVSNQPQHF
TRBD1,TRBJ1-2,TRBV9,TGTGCCAGCAGCCCTGGGACAGCCGAGGGCTACACCTTC,CASSPGTAEGYTF
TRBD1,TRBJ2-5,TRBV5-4,TGTGCCAGCAGCTGGGGGACAGGGGGCGCGGAGACCCAGTACTTC,CASSWGTGGAETQYF
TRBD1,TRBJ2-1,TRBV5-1,TGCGCCAGCAGCTCGGACAGGGGTAGCTACAATGAGCAGTTCTTC,CASSSDRGSYNEQFF
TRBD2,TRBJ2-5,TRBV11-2,TGTGCCAGCAGGGGGACTAACCAAGAAACCCAGTACTTC,CASRGTNQETQYF
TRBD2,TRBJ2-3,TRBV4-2,TGTGCCAGCAGCCAAACTAGCGGGGGGGTGAAAGATACGCAGTATTTT,CASSQTSGGVKDTQYF
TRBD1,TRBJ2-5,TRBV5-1,TGCGCCAGCAGCTTAGGGGACAGGGTGGGAGAGACCCAGTACTTC,CASSLGDRVGETQYF
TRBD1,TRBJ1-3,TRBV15,TGTGCCACCAGCAGAGAAATCAAAGGGACAGCTTCTGGAAACACCATATATTTT,CATSREIKGTASGNTIYF
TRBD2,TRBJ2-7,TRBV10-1,TGCGCCCCCGTTGTGAGGGAAGCCGGGGGGAGGTACGAGCAGTACTTC,CAPVVREAGGRYEQYF
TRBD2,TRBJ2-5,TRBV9,TGTGCCAGCAGCGTCAGCGGGGGGGCGGGAGAGACCCAGTACTTC,CASSVSGGAGETQYF
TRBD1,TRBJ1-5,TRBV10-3,TGTGCCATCAGGGGGACAGGGGGAAATCAGCCCCAGCATTTT,CAIRGTGGNQPQHF
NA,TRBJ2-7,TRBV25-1,TGTGCCAGCAGTTTCAGGGCCGAGCAGTACTTC,CASSFRAEQYF
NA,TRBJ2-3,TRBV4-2,TGTGCCAGCAGCCAACGGGACACCACAGATACGCAGTATTTT,CASSQRDTTDTQYF
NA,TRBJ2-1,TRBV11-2,TGTGCCAGCAGCTCGGGAAATGAGCAGTTCTTC,CASSSGNEQFF
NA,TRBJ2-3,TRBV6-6,TGTGCCAGCAGTTACTGGCGGGGGCAAACAGATACGCAGTATTTT,CASSYWRGQTDTQYF
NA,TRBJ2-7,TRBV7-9,TGTGCCAGCAGCTCCTCCAACAGGGAACCCTACGAGCAGTACTTC,CASSSSNREPYEQYF
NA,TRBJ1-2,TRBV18,TGTGCCAGCTCCCCCGTCCAGGGCGAGGACTATGGCTACACCTTC,CASSPVQGEDYGYTF
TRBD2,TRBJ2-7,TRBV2,TGTGCCAGCAGTGCCTTAGCGGGGACTGACGAGCAGTACTTC,CASSALAGTDEQYF
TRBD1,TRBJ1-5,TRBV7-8,TGTGCCAGCAGTACCGGACAGGGACTCGTGCCCCAGCATTTT,CASSTGQGLVPQHF
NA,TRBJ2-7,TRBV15,TGTGCCACCAGCAGATCAGGACACTGGAACGAGCAGTACTTC,CATSRSGHWNEQYF
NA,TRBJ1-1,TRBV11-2,TGTGCCAGCAGCTTAGATCCACCAGGGGATGAAGCTTTCTTT,CASSLDPPGDEAFF
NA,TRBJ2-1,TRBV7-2,TGTGCCACCGGATCCGTTGACACGAACAATGAGCAGTTCTTC,CATGSVDTNNEQFF
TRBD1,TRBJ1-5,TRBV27,TGTGCCAGCAGTCCCTTAGGACAGGGGGGACAGCCCCAGCATTTT,CASSPLGQGGQPQHF
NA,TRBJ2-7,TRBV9,TGTGCCAGCAGCGGCGACAGTTCCTACGAGCAGTACTTC,CASSGDSSYEQYF
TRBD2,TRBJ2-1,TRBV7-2,TGTGCCAGCAGCCAAAGCGGGGGAGCCTCCTACAATGAGCAGTTCTTC,CASSQSGGASYNEQFF
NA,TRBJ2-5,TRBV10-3,TGTGCCATCAGTGGTCAGAAAGAGACCCAGTACTTC,CAISGQKETQYF
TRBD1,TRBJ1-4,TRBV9,TGTGCCAGCAGCGTAGATCCAGGGGGCAATGAAAAACTGTTTTTT,CASSVDPGGNEKLFF
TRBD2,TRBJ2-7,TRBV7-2,TGTGCCAGCAGGACGACTAGCGGGGTCTCCTACGAGCAGTACTTC,CASRTTSGVSYEQYF
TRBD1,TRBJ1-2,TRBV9,TGTGCCAGCAGCCCCCCTCAGGGGGCGCCTGGCTACACCTTC,CASSPPQGAPGYTF
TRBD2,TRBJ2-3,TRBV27,TGTGCCAGCAGCAGAGAAGCGGGGGAGCTCACAGATACGCAGTATTTT,CASSREAGELTDTQYF
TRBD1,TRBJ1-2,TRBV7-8,TGTGCCAGCAGCTTGGGACAGGGGCTCAAGGGCTACACCTTC,CASSLGQGLKGYTF
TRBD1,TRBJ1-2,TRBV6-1,TGTGCCAGCACCCCCGGGACAGGGGTCTATGGCTACACCTTC,CASTPGTGVYGYTF
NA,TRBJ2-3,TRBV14,TGTGCCAGCAGCCCCCTAGGTAACACAGATACGCAGTATTTT,CASSPLGNTDTQYF
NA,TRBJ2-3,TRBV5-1,TGCGCCAGCAGCTTGTGGGGGGGGCCGACAGATACGCAGTATTTT,CASSLWGGPTDTQYF
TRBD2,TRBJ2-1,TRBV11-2,TGTGCCAGCAGCTACGGACTAGCGGGGGCTGCCTACAATGAGCAGTTCTTC,CASSYGLAGAAYNEQFF